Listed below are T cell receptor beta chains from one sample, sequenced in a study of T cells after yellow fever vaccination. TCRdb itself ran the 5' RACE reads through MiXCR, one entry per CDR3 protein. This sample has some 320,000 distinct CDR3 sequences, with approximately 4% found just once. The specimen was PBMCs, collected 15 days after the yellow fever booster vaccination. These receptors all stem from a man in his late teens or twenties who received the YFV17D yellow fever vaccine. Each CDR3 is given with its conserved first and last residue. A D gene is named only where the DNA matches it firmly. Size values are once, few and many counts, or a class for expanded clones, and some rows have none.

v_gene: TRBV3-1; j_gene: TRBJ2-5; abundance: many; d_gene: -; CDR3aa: CASSFERGGQETQYF; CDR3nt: TGTGCCAGCAGCTTCGAAAGAGGGGGGCAGGAGACCCAGTACTTC
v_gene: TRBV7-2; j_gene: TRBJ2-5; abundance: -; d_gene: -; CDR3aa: CASSLNSGKETQYF; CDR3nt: TGTGCCAGCAGCTTAAACAGTGGGAAAGAGACCCAGTACTTC
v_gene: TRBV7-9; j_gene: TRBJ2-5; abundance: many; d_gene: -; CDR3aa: CASSLVPLAGETQYF; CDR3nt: TGTGCCAGCAGCTTAGTTCCCCTAGCCGGAGAGACCCAGTACTTC
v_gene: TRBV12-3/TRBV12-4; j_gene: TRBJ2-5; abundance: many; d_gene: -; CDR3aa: CASSFWQETQYF; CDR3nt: TGTGCCAGCAGTTTTTGGCAAGAGACCCAGTACTTC
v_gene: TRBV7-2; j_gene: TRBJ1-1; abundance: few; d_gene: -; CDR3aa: CASSLRGMGKAFF; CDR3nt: TGTGCCAGCAGCTTGAGGGGTATGGGAAAGGCTTTCTTT
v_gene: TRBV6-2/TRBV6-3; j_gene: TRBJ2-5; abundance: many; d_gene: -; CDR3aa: CASTPGLGAQYF; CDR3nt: TGTGCCAGCACCCCGGGTCTGGGGGCCCAGTACTTC
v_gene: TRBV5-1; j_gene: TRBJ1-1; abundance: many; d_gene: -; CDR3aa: CASSLEGDRLEAFF; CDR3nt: TGCGCCAGCAGCTTGGAGGGTGACAGACTTGAAGCTTTCTTT
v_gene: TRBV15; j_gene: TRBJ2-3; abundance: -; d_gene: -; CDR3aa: CATSREENTDTQYF; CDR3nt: TGTGCCACCAGCAGAGAGGAAAACACAGATACGCAGTATTTT
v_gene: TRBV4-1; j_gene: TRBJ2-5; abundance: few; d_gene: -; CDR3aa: CASSQDMGDETQYF; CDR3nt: TGCGCCAGCAGCCAAGATATGGGGGACGAGACCCAGTACTTC
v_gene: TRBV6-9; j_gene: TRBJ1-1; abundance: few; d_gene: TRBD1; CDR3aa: CASKGQGCWNTEAFF; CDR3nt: TGTGCCAGCAAGGGACAGGGGTGTTGGAACACTGAAGCTTTCTTT
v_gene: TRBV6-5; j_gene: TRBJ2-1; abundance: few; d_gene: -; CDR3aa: CASSPRGNGEQFF; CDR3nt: TGTGCCAGCAGCCCGAGGGGGAATGGTGAGCAGTTCTTC
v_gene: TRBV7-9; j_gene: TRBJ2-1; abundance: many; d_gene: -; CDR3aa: CASSLGRRMGNEQFF; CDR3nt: TGTGCCAGCAGCTTAGGGCGGAGGATGGGGAATGAGCAGTTCTTC
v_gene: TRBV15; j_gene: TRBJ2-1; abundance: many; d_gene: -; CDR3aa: CATSGDFSSYNEQFF; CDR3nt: TGTGCCACCAGCGGGGACTTCAGCTCCTACAATGAGCAGTTCTTC